This is a list of T cell receptor beta chains from one sample in a study of Graves' ophthalmopathy and Graves' hyperthyroidism. Each CDR3 protein is one row after TCRdb ran MiXCR on the multiplex PCR reads. In the table there are about 220,000 distinct CDR3 sequences, 20% to 25% of which are singletons. Sequenced: peripheral blood. These receptors were collected from a woman aged 45-59 years with Graves' ophthalmopathy. Each CDR3 is given with its conserved first and last residue. A D gene is named only where the DNA matches it firmly. Some rows mark clone size as missing; the rest say once, few, many or name a class of expanded clone.

>TRBD2|TRBJ2-7|TRBV13|few
CASTKKAGAGYGQYF
TGTGCCAGCACCAAAAAAGCGGGAGCTGGATACGGGCAGTACTTC
>NA|TRBJ2-2|TRBV2|many
CAIREGELFF
TGTGCCATCAGGGAAGGGGAGCTGTTTTTT
>NA|TRBJ2-7|TRBV11-2|few
CASSLQNPLLRGYEQYF
TGTGCCAGCAGCTTACAAAATCCTCTGTTGCGAGGCTACGAGCAGTACTTC
>NA|TRBJ1-2|TRBV12-3/TRBV12-4|many
CASSLGGGHDYGYTF
TGTGCCAGCAGTTTAGGTGGGGGGCACGACTATGGCTACACCTTC
>NA|TRBJ1-5|TRBV5-1|many
CASSSGEGSQPQHF
TGCGCCAGCAGCTCGGGCGAGGGGAGTCAGCCCCAGCATTTT
>NA|TRBJ2-4|TRBV27|once
CASSFYQSKNIQYF
TGTGCCAGCAGTTTTTACCAGAGCAAAAACATTCAGTACTTC
>NA|TRBJ2-5|TRBV30|many
CAWSVEHSGTQYF
TGTGCCTGGAGTGTGGAACATTCAGGGACCCAGTACTTC
>NA|TRBJ2-7|TRBV6-1|NA
CASSPEWSYEQYF
TGTGCCAGCAGTCCGGAGTGGTCCTACGAGCAGTACTTC
>NA|TRBJ1-1|TRBV5-1|many
CASSLEGPTEAFF
TGCGCCAGCAGCTTAGAAGGGCCCACTGAAGCTTTCTTT
>NA|TRBJ2-7|TRBV28|many
CASKGFYEQYF
TGTGCCAGCAAGGGTTTCTACGAGCAGTACTTC
>TRBD2|TRBJ2-5|TRBV19|many
CASSPASGNGETQYF
TGTGCCAGTAGTCCCGCTAGCGGGAATGGAGAGACCCAGTACTTC
>NA|TRBJ1-1|TRBV7-9|many
CASSLIGPGLNTEAFF
TGTGCCAGCAGCTTAATTGGGCCGGGATTGAACACTGAAGCTTTCTTT
>TRBD2|TRBJ2-5|TRBV10-3|NA
CAISEGLAGEETQYF
TGTGCCATCAGTGAGGGACTAGCGGGGGAAGAGACCCAGTACTTC
>NA|TRBJ2-6|TRBV27|few
CASSLSLWESRSGANVLTF
TGTGCCAGCAGTTTAAGTCTTTGGGAGTCAAGGTCTGGGGCCAACGTCCTGACTTTC
>TRBD1|TRBJ2-7|TRBV29-1|NA
CSVGARTGGEQYF
TGCAGCGTTGGAGCGAGGACAGGGGGCGAGCAGTACTTC
>NA|TRBJ1-1|TRBV6-2/TRBV6-3|NA
CATGGMGEAFF
TGTGCCACCGGCGGGATGGGTGAAGCTTTCTTT
>TRBD1|TRBJ1-5|TRBV19|many
CASSIETGFDQPQHF
TGTGCCAGTAGTATAGAGACAGGGTTTGATCAGCCCCAGCATTTT
>NA|TRBJ1-1|TRBV28|many
CASSKFMGVESEAFF
TGTGCCAGCAGTAAATTTATGGGGGTTGAGTCTGAAGCTTTCTTT
>TRBD1|TRBJ1-2|TRBV20-1|few
CSARHRTGNTYTF
TGCAGTGCTAGACACAGGACAGGGAACACCTACACCTTC
>TRBD1|TRBJ2-7|TRBV4-1|many
CASSQPRDRGVEQYF
TGCGCCAGCAGCCAACCCCGGGACAGGGGGGTCGAGCAGTACTTC
>TRBD2|TRBJ2-5|TRBV20-1|NA
CSAGTSGPRSTQYF
TGCAGTGCCGGGACTAGCGGGCCTAGGTCGACCCAGTACTTC
>NA|TRBJ2-7|TRBV20-1|many
CSAVRSSSVYEQYF
TGCAGTGCTGTCCGCTCCTCTTCTGTTTACGAGCAGTACTTC
>TRBD2|TRBJ2-7|TRBV11-2|many
CASSPDRLAGVGEQYF
TGTGCCAGCAGCCCCGATCGACTAGCGGGAGTAGGCGAGCAGTACTTC
>NA|TRBJ1-5|TRBV27|many
CASSSTYRQSNQPQHF
TGTGCCAGCAGTTCGACGTACCGACAGAGCAATCAGCCCCAGCATTTT
>TRBD1|TRBJ1-1|TRBV20-1|many
CSARADRAGTEAFF
TGCAGTGCTAGAGCCGACAGGGCGGGCACTGAAGCTTTCTTT
>NA|TRBJ1-1|TRBV19|many
CASSMIGRAGNTEAFF
TGTGCCAGTAGTATGATAGGACGGGCGGGGAACACTGAAGCTTTCTTT
>NA|TRBJ1-2|TRBV6-2/TRBV6-3|many
CASSYNWDPYGYTF
TGTGCCAGCAGTTACAACTGGGACCCCTATGGCTACACCTTC
>NA|TRBJ1-1|TRBV27|NA
CASSFREDTEAFF
TGTGCCAGCAGTTTCAGAGAGGACACTGAAGCTTTCTTT
>TRBD2|TRBJ2-7|TRBV20-1|many
CSAPGLAGGNEQYF
TGCAGTGCCCCCGGACTAGCGGGAGGGAACGAGCAGTACTTC
>NA|TRBJ1-1|TRBV6-2/TRBV6-3|medium-sized
CASSYPSGQGSNTEAFF
TGTGCCAGCAGTTACCCATCCGGCCAGGGTTCGAACACTGAAGCTTTCTTT
>NA|TRBJ2-7|TRBV6-5|few
CASSWSVTYEQYF
TGTGCCAGCAGTTGGAGCGTTACCTACGAGCAGTACTTC
>NA|TRBJ2-2|TRBV5-1|few
CASSLYPANTGELFF
TGCGCCAGCAGCTTGTACCCGGCGAACACCGGGGAGCTGTTTTTT
>TRBD1|TRBJ2-2|TRBV27|many
CASRNRGDNTGELFF
TGTGCCAGCAGGAACAGGGGCGACAACACCGGGGAGCTGTTTTTT
>NA|TRBJ2-7|TRBV10-3|many
CASAHHENSYEQYF
TGTGCCTCCGCTCATCACGAGAACTCCTACGAGCAGTACTTC
>NA|TRBJ2-7|TRBV7-2|many
CASSLGQSSDEQYF
TGTGCCAGCAGCCTTGGACAGTCTAGCGACGAGCAGTACTTC